This T cell receptor (beta chain) derives from a study of CD8 T cells in ankylosing spondylitis. Quantitative 5'-RACE with molecular barcodes generated TCR beta libraries. TCRdb reanalysed the 5' RACE reads using MiXCR and keeps one entry per CDR3 protein. The table lists around 330,000 distinct CDR3 sequences, around 10% of them singletons. This clonotype was seen at least ten times. This CDR3 comprises 16 residues. Trimming left V 3 bases short and J 4 bases short, with 18 bases between. This TCR was recovered from a female donor with ankylosing spondylitis or in good health (not recorded which). Sequencing was performed on blood, either unsorted or a sorted T cell fraction (not recorded which). The chain combines TRBV12-3 or TRBV12-4 with TRBJ1-1, with D tentatively TRBD1 (6 bases). CDR3 nucleotide sequence: TGTGCCAGCAGTTTGGGGCAGGGGAGAGGGGTCACTGAAGCTTTCTTT. This encodes CASSLGQGRGVTEAFF.